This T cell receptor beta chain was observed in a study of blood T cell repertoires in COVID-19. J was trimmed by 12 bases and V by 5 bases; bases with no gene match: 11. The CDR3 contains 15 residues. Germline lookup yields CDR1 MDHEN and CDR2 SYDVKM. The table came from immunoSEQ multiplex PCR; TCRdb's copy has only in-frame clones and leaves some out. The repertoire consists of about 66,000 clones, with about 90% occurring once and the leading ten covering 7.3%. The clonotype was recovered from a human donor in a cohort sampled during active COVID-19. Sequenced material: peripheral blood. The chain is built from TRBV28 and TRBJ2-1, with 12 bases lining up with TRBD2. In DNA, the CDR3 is TGTGCCAGCAGTCCCCTAGCGGGAGGGAGGAGATCGCAGTTCTTC. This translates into CASSPLAGGRRSQFF.